This entry concerns a single T cell receptor beta chain. Its specificity is unknown. Sequence at one end of the junction differs from germline and may be a read error. The data were obtained in a study of T cells in Graves' hyperthyroidism and ophthalmopathy. Whole-study findings and limits: Researchers found most expanded thyroid clonotypes above 0.001 in blood as well. Ophthalmopathy was separated from stable hyperthyroidism by a 13 V-J model.

CDR3 length: 16 amino acids. Germline V gene data show CDR1 as SGHVS and CDR2 as FQNEAQ. Amplified regions were TCR beta CDR3 sequences from RNA transcripts. In the first-round RT-PCR of the TCR CDR3, the HTBI primer set was used. TCRdb analysed the multiplex PCR reads with MiXCR anew, one entry per CDR3 protein. The profile shows fewer than 250,000 distinct CDR3 sequences, approximately 16% of them singletons. The study included ophthalmopathy patients with Clinical Activity Score at least 3, NOSPECS grade at least 4 and duration under 3 months. Exclusion followed for patients with uncontrolled infection, other autoimmune disease, pregnancy or lactation.

The clonotype comes from a young woman with Graves' ophthalmopathy. The gene calls are TRBV7-8 and TRBJ2-5; 11 nucleotides align to TRBD2. Sequencing was done on a sample of blood. CDR3 region: CASSLASGGIQDTQYF. For the CDR3, the DNA is TGTGCCAGCAGCTTGGCTAGCGGGGGGATACAAGATACCCAGTACTTC.